This TCR beta chain was identified in a study of long-term antiretroviral therapy in people with HIV. This was the immunoSEQ v3.0 assay at survey level. The sequencing target was roughly 35,000-55,000 T-cell genomes per sample. Only in-frame clones appear in the TCRdb table, and some are missing; sequencing was by immunoSEQ multiplex PCR. The table shows approximately 17,000 clones, with 80% to 90% occurring only once. General study points: ART-treated samples gained diversity yet remained below transplant donor controls. Narrower CDR3 length ranges marked HIV repertoires relative to controls.

From each donor, at least one pre-ART PBMC sample and at least two post-ART PBMC samples were obtained. The CDR3 has 15 amino acids. Trimming left V 5 bases short and J 0 bases short, with 8 bases between. CDR1 is SGHAT and CDR2 is FQNNGV in the germline V gene. With respect to this clone: The antigen remains undetermined.

The chain carries TRBV11-2 and TRBJ1-6; D is unclear. The sequenced sample was unsorted PBMCs, obtained 0.6 years after starting antiretroviral therapy. The TCR was taken from a woman younger than 35 with HIV. In nucleotides, the CDR3 is TGTGCCAGCAGCCGATCGCGCTCCTATAATTCACCCCTCCACTTT. Translated, it gives CASSRSRSYNSPLHF.